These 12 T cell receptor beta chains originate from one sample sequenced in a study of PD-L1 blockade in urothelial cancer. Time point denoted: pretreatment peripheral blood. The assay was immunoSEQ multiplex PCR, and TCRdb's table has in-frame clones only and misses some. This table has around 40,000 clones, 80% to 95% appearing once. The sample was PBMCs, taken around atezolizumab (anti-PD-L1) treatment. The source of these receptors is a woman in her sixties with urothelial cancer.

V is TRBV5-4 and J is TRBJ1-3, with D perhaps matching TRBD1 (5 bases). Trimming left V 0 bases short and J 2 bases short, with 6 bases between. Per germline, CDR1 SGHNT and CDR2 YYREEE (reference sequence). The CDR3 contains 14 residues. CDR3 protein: CASSLGGAGNTIYF. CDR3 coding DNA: TGTGCCAGCAGCTTGGGGGGGGCTGGAAACACCATATATTTT.

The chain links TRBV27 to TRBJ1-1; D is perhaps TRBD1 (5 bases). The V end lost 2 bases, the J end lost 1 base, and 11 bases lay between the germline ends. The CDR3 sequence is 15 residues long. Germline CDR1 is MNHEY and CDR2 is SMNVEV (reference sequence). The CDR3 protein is CASSLKWQGNTEAFF. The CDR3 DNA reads TGTGCCAGCAGTTTAAAGTGGCAGGGGAACACTGAAGCTTTCTTT.

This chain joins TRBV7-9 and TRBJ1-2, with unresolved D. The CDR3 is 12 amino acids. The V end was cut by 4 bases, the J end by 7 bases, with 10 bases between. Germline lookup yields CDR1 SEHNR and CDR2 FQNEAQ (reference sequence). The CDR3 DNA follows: TGTGCCAGCAGCTCGGCCGGCGGTGGCTACACCTTC. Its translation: CASSSAGGGYTF.

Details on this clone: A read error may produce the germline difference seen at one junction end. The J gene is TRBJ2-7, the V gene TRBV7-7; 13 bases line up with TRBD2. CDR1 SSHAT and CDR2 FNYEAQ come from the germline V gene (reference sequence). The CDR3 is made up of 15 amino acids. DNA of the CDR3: TGTGCTAGCAGCCCAACTAGCGGGAGGGCCAGTGAGCAGTACTTC. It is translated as CASSPTSGRASEQYF.

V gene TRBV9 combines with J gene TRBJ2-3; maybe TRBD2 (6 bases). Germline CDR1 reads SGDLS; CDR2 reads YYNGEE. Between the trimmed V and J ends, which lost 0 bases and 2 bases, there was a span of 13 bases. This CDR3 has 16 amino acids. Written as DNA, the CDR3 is TGTGCCAGCAGCGTAGGGGTTAGCGGTTACACAGATACGCAGTATTTT. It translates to CASSVGVSGYTDTQYF. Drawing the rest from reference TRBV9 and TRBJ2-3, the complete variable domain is DSGVTQTPKHLITATGQRVTLRCSPRSGDLSVYWYQQSLDQGLQFLIQYYNGEERAKGNILERFSAQQFPDLHSELNLSSLELGDSALYFCASSVGVSGYTDTQYFGPGTRLTVL.

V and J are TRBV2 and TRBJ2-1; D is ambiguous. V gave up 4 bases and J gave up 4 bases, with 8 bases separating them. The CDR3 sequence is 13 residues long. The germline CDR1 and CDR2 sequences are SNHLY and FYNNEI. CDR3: CASSGGEYNEQFF. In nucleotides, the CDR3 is TGTGCCAGCAGTGGCGGAGAATACAATGAGCAGTTCTTC. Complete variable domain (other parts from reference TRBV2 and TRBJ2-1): EPEVTQTPSHQVTQMGQEVILRCVPISNHLYFYWYRQILGQKVEFLVSFYNNEISEKSEIFDDQFSVERPDGSNFTLKIRSTKLEDSAMYFCASSGGEYNEQFFGPGTRLTVL.

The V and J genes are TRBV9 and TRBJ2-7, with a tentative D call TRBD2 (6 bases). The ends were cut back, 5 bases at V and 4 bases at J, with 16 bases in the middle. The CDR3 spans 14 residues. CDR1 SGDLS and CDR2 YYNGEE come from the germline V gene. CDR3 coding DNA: TGTGCCAGCAGTTATTCAGCGGGTCCGTACGAGCAGTACTTC. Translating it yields CASSYSAGPYEQYF.

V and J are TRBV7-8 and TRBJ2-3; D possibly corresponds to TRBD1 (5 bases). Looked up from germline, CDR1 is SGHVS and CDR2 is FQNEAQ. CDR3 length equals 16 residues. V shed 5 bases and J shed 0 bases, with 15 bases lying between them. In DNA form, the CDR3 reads TGTGCCAGCAGCAAGCGCAGGGTGTCTAGCACAGATACGCAGTATTTT. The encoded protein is CASSKRRVSSTDTQYF.

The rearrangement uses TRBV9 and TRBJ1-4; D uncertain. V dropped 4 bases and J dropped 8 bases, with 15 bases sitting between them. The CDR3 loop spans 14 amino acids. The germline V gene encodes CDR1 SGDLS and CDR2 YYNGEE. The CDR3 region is CASSFRDKNEKLFF. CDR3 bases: TGTGCCAGCAGCTTCCGGGATAAAAACGAAAAACTGTTTTTT.

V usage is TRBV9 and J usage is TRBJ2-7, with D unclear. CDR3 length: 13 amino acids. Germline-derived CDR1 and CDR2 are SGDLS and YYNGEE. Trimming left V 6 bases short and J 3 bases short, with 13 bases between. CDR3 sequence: CASMPLGDYEQYF. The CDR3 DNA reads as TGTGCCAGCATGCCTCTGGGCGACTACGAGCAGTACTTC.

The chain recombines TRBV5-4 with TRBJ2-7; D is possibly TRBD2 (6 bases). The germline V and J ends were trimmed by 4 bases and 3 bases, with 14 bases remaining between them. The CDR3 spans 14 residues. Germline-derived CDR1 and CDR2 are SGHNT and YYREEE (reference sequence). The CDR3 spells CASSRDPTSYEQYF. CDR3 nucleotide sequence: TGTGCCAGCAGCCGGGACCCGACTAGCTACGAGCAGTACTTC.

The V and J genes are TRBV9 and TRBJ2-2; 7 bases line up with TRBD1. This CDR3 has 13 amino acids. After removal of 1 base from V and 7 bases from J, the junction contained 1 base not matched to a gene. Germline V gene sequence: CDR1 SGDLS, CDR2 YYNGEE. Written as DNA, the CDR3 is TGTGCCAGCAGCGTACGGGACAGCGGGGAGCTGTTTTTT. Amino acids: CASSVRDSGELFF. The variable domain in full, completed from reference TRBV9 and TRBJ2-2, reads DSGVTQTPKHLITATGQRVTLRCSPRSGDLSVYWYQQSLDQGLQFLIQYYNGEERAKGNILERFSAQQFPDLHSELNLSSLELGDSALYFCASSVRDSGELFFGEGSRLTVL.